The 30 T cell receptor beta chains below all came from one sample that was sequenced in a study of T cell responses to AZD1222 COVID-19 vaccine. Here immunoSEQ multiplex PCR was the method, and the copy in TCRdb shows in-frame clones only, minus some. The top ten clones hold 5.1% of a sample with some 170,000 clones, under 95% of them seen once. This specimen was peripheral blood, taken 28 days after the second AZD1222 dose. The receptors derive from an adult who received the AZD1222 COVID-19 vaccine.

V usage is TRBV9 and J usage is TRBJ2-3, with TRBD2 identical over 9 bases. Germline V gene data show CDR1 as SGDLS and CDR2 as YYNGEE. The CDR3 consists of 14 residues. J lost 8 bases, V lost 4 bases, and 8 bases had no gene match. The CDR3 protein is CASSTQGLASTQYF. DNA for the CDR3: TGTGCCAGCAGCACCCAGGGACTAGCCAGTACGCAGTATTTT. Looking up the rest from reference TRBV9 and TRBJ2-3 gives the full variable domain: DSGVTQTPKHLITATGQRVTLRCSPRSGDLSVYWYQQSLDQGLQFLIQYYNGEERAKGNILERFSAQQFPDLHSELNLSSLELGDSALYFCASSTQGLASTQYFGPGTRLTVL.

The chain links TRBV10-3 to TRBJ1-1; tentatively, D is TRBD1 (5 bases). Germline CDR1 is ENHRY and CDR2 is SYGVKD. Between the trimmed V and J ends, which lost 2 bases and 0 bases, there was a span of 13 bases. This CDR3 comprises 16 residues. Written as DNA, the CDR3 is TGTGCCATCAGTGAGCGGGACGGGATTATGAACACTGAAGCTTTCTTT. Amino acid sequence: CAISERDGIMNTEAFF.

This clone was observed a single time. DNA for the CDR3: TGCAGCGTCTACGCCTCATCTAGCTCTGGGGCCAACGTCCTGACTTTC. Protein: CSVYASSSSGANVLTF. The rearrangement links TRBV29-1 to TRBJ2-6; no firm D call. The CDR3 consists of 16 residues. V was cut by 6 bases and J by 0 bases, with 15 bases left in between. CDR1 SQVTM and CDR2 ANQGSEA come from the germline V gene.

This chain links TRBV11-2 with TRBJ2-7; TRBD2 might be the D (7 bases). V lost 2 bases to trimming and J lost 4 bases, with 15 bases between them. The germline CDR1 and CDR2 sequences are SGHAT and FQNNGV. The CDR3 consists of 15 residues. CDR3: CASSLPRGGGYEQYF. In DNA, the CDR3 is TGTGCCAGCAGCTTACCCCGGGGAGGGGGGTACGAGCAGTACTTC. Looking up the rest from reference TRBV11-2 and TRBJ2-7 gives the full variable domain: EAGVAQSPRYKIIEKRQSVAFWCNPISGHATLYWYQQILGQGPKLLIQFQNNGVVDDSQLPKDRFSAERLKGVDSTLKIQPAKLEDSAVYLCASSLPRGGGYEQYFGPGTRLTVT.

The chain uses TRBV4-1 and TRBJ2-7, with 7 bases fitting TRBD1. J lost 2 bases, V lost 4 bases, and 5 bases had no gene match. The germline V gene has CDR1 MGHRA and CDR2 YSYEKL. This CDR3 comprises 14 residues. The CDR3 here is CASSPPGQPYEQYF. Written as DNA, the CDR3 is TGCGCCAGCAGCCCCCCGGGACAGCCCTACGAGCAGTACTTC.

This chain connects TRBV2 to TRBJ1-2; TRBD1 aligns across 9 bases. Trimming cost V 5 bases and J 5 bases; bases outside gene matches: 12. The CDR3 extends over 16 amino acids. The germline V gene encodes CDR1 SNHLY and CDR2 FYNNEI. The CDR3 protein is CASSPNRDREGYGYTF. CDR3 bases: TGTGCCAGCAGTCCTAACCGGGACAGGGAAGGGTATGGCTACACCTTC.

The chain recombines TRBV3-1 (or the pseudogene TRBV3-2) with TRBJ2-7, with 7 bases fitting TRBD2. Trimming took 4 bases from V and 2 from J; bases not matched to a gene: 11. CDR3 length: 16 amino acids. Germline-derived CDR1 and CDR2 are LGHDT and YNNKEL (reference sequence). CDR3 in amino acids: CASSPILADPTYEQYF. In DNA, the CDR3 is TGTGCCAGCAGCCCTATTCTAGCGGACCCTACCTACGAGCAGTACTTC.

This sequence joins TRBV5-1 and TRBJ2-1; the D gene is possibly TRBD1 (5 bases). Germline lookup yields CDR1 SGHRS and CDR2 YFSETQ. V was pared by 0 bases and J by 5 bases, with 9 bases between. The CDR3 spans 14 residues. In DNA form, the CDR3 reads TGCGCCAGCAGCTTGGGACAGACCCACAATGAGCAGTTCTTC. The encoded protein is CASSLGQTHNEQFF.

This clone was counted a single time. J is TRBJ1-4 and V is TRBV5-1; possible D gene TRBD1, 5 bases. The germline CDR1 and CDR2 sequences are SGHRS and YFSETQ. V was cut by 5 bases and J by 3 bases, with 17 bases left in between. The CDR3 extends over 16 amino acids. CDR3 bases: TGCGCCAGCAGTCAGGGAGTCGGGGCGGCTAATGAAAAACTGTTTTTT. This translates into CASSQGVGAANEKLFF.

The V gene is TRBV24-1, the J gene TRBJ2-5; 12 bases map to TRBD2. V was clipped by 3 bases and J by 5 bases; unmatched bases: 18. Germline CDR1 KGHDR, CDR2 SFDVKD. CDR3 length: 20 amino acids. CDR3 DNA sequence: TGTGCCACCAGTGATACCACTGGGGCTAGCGGGAGGGCGGGCAGCGAGACCCAGTACTTC. Encoded protein: CATSDTTGASGRAGSETQYF.

The chain links TRBV7-9 to TRBJ1-1; D not certain. In germline, CDR1 is SEHNR, CDR2 FQNEAQ (reference sequence). V gave up 5 bases and J gave up 0 bases, with 13 bases separating them. The length of the CDR3 is 15 residues. The CDR3, as DNA: TGTGCCAGCAGCCCGCCGGGAAACTTGAACACTGAAGCTTTCTTT. It is translated as CASSPPGNLNTEAFF.

This chain joins TRBV24-1 and TRBJ1-5; 7 nucleotides match TRBD1. The CDR3 is made up of 15 amino acids. Unmatched junction bases numbered 5, after V lost 4 bases and J lost 3 bases. Germline CDR1 reads KGHDR; CDR2 reads SFDVKD. The CDR3, as DNA: TGTGCCACCAGTGAAAGGACAGGAGTCAATCAGCCCCAGCATTTT. This codes for CATSERTGVNQPQHF.

The V and J genes are TRBV19 and TRBJ1-4; D gene uncertain. Trimming removed 5 bases from V and 0 bases from J, with 13 bases in between. CDR3 size: 16 residues. Germline CDR1 reads LNHDA; CDR2 reads SQIVND (reference sequence). CDR3 nucleotides: TGTGCCAGTAGTTCCGGCAGCCTAACAACTAATGAAAAACTGTTTTTT. It encodes CASSSGSLTTNEKLFF.

This clone was seen a single time. V gene TRBV2 combines with J gene TRBJ1-1; weak D call: TRBD1 (5 bases). The length of the CDR3 is 16 residues. The V and J ends lost 3 bases and 0 bases respectively, with 14 bases between them. Germline assignment: CDR1 SNHLY and CDR2 FYNNEI. DNA for the CDR3: TGTGCCAGCAGTGACGGGACTTGGCAGGTGAACACTGAAGCTTTCTTT. Translation: CASSDGTWQVNTEAFF.

The V and J genes are TRBV6-4 and TRBJ2-3, with D maybe TRBD2 (5 bases). The ends were cut back, 2 bases at V and 3 bases at J, with 12 bases in the middle. The CDR3 has 15 residues. The germline V gene has CDR1 MRHNA and CDR2 SNTAGT. CDR3 sequence (DNA): TGTGCCAGCAGTGACCCAGCGGCTGGAACAGATACGCAGTATTTT. Its translation: CASSDPAAGTDTQYF.

This clone turned up a few times. The CDR3 nucleotides are TGTGCCAGCAGCGGCCTATTAGATTCGGGGTCACCCCTCCACTTT. Encoded protein: CASSGLLDSGSPLHF. V usage is TRBV7-9 and J usage is TRBJ1-6; D is unresolved. The V and J ends lost 5 bases and 10 bases respectively, with 18 bases between them. CDR1 and CDR2 from the germline V gene are SEHNR and FQNEAQ (reference sequence). The CDR3 sequence is 15 residues long.

This rearrangement joins TRBV27 to TRBJ1-1; possibly TRBD1 for D (5 bases). CDR1 and CDR2 from the germline V gene are MNHEY and SMNVEV (reference sequence). This CDR3 contains 17 residues. Trimming took off 2 bases at V and 4 bases at J, with 20 bases between the two ends. The CDR3 DNA is TGTGCCAGCAGTTTACCGGGGACCAGTCGAAAGGGCACTGAAGCTTTCTTT. This encodes CASSLPGTSRKGTEAFF.

Written as DNA, the CDR3 is TGTGCCAGCTCACCACAAGTAACCGAAAAACTGTTTTTT. It yields the protein CASSPQVTEKLFF. The chain couples TRBV18 to TRBJ1-4; D call uncertain. The CDR3 consists of 13 residues. The germline CDR1 and CDR2 sequences are KGHSH and LQKENI. Between the trimmed V and J ends, which lost 1 base and 8 bases, there was a span of 8 bases.

The chain is built from TRBV2 and TRBJ2-7, with D tentatively TRBD2 (6 bases). The length of the CDR3 is 14 residues. Per the germline V gene, CDR1 is SNHLY and CDR2 is FYNNEI. Trimming shortened V by 9 bases and J by 3 bases, and 18 bases separated the two germline ends. CDR3 bases: TGTGCCAGTACCCTGGGGAGGAACTACTACGAGCAGTACTTC. The encoded protein is CASTLGRNYYEQYF.

This chain uses TRBV24-1 with TRBJ1-2; D might be TRBD1 (5 bases). V was shortened by 4 bases and J by 4 bases, with 21 bases between the two germline ends. The CDR3 runs to 17 residues. The germline gives CDR1 KGHDR, CDR2 SFDVKD. CDR3 protein: CATSDRAGQAGGYGYTF. CDR3 bases: TGTGCCACCAGTGACCGGGCGGGCCAGGCCGGGGGCTATGGCTACACCTTC.

The V call is TRBV5-1, the J call TRBJ2-2; the match to TRBD2 covers 10 bases. The germline gives CDR1 SGHRS, CDR2 YFSETQ. The CDR3 has 18 amino acids. The J segment lost 7 bases and the V segment lost 3 bases, leaving 15 bases of the junction unmatched. CDR3 bases: TGCGCCAGCAGCTCTAAAGCCCAAGCGGGAGGGCCTGACGGGGAGCTGTTTTTT. It is translated as CASSSKAQAGGPDGELFF.

As for this clone: Distinct nucleotide sequences in the sample also encode this CDR3. The gene calls are TRBV2 and TRBJ2-1, with D possibly TRBD2 on 5 matching bases. The CDR3 runs to 13 residues. The ends were cut back, 2 bases at V and 9 bases at J, with 11 bases in the middle. Germline CDR1 SNHLY, CDR2 FYNNEI. CDR3 in DNA: TGTGCCAGCAGTGAAAGTTCCCGGGGTGAGCAGTTCTTC. It encodes CASSESSRGEQFF. The full variable domain, rest sourced from reference TRBV2 and TRBJ2-1, is EPEVTQTPSHQVTQMGQEVILRCVPISNHLYFYWYRQILGQKVEFLVSFYNNEISEKSEIFDDQFSVERPDGSNFTLKIRSTKLEDSAMYFCASSESSRGEQFFGPGTRLTVL.

This clone has a handful of counts. The chain employs TRBV4-1 and TRBJ1-5; TRBD1 agrees at 7 bases. Germline trimming cut 3 bases from V and 5 bases from J; bases unmatched to any gene: 7. The CDR3 runs 15 residues. CDR1 is MGHRA, CDR2 YSYEKL, per germline. CDR3 amino acids: CASSHRQGGDQPQHF. The CDR3 DNA sequence: TGCGCCAGCAGCCATAGACAGGGAGGAGATCAGCCCCAGCATTTT.

The J gene is TRBJ1-5, the V gene TRBV19; weak D call: TRBD1 (6 bases). The V and J ends lost 2 bases and 1 base respectively, with 9 bases between them. Germline V gives CDR1 LNHDA, CDR2 SQIVND (reference sequence). The CDR3 length is 15 residues. For the CDR3, the DNA is TGTGCCAGTAGTATAACCAGGGGAAGCAATCAGCCCCAGCATTTT. This encodes CASSITRGSNQPQHF.

The chain is built from TRBV5-4 and TRBJ2-1, with 7 bases lining up with TRBD2. Germline loops: CDR1 SGHNT, CDR2 YYREEE (reference sequence). This CDR3 region has 18 residues. With 4 bases clipped from V and 1 base from J, the junction kept 14 bases outside the gene matches. For the CDR3, the DNA is TGTGCCAGCAGCCCCGGGGGGTTCCAACAAGGTTCCTACAATGAGCAGTTCTTC. It yields the protein CASSPGGFQQGSYNEQFF.

This sequence joins TRBV5-4 and TRBJ2-7; TRBD2 agrees at 7 bases. Losses at the gene ends were 2 bases for V and 1 base for J; bases not matched to a gene: 6. CDR3 length equals 15 residues. Per germline, CDR1 SGHNT and CDR2 YYREEE (reference sequence). CDR3 protein: CASSLPAGESYEQYF. Written as DNA, the CDR3 is TGTGCCAGCAGCTTACCGGCGGGAGAATCCTACGAGCAGTACTTC.

In DNA form, the CDR3 reads TGTGCCAGCAGCTTAGCGCTTTATCAGGGGGCGGGTTCACCCCTCCACTTT. Amino acid sequence: CASSLALYQGAGSPLHF. The chain uses TRBV7-2 and TRBJ1-6, with 8 bases aligning to TRBD1. Trimming cost V 0 bases and J 9 bases; bases outside gene matches: 10. Germline lookup yields CDR1 SGHTA and CDR2 FQGNSA. The CDR3 runs to 17 residues.

The genes are TRBV20-1 and TRBJ1-6, with TRBD1 as a possible D gene (5 bases). Germline lookup yields CDR1 DFQATT and CDR2 SNEGSKA (reference sequence). This CDR3 comprises 11 residues. V gave up 6 bases and J gave up 9 bases, with 9 bases separating them. CDR3 loop: CSAVGGSPLHF. CDR3 bases: TGCAGTGCCGTTGGGGGTTCACCCCTCCACTTT.

CDR3 sequence (DNA): TGTGCCAGCAGCCCAGGAAATTCCTATGGCTACACCTTC. This sequence encodes CASSPGNSYGYTF. The genes are TRBV9 and TRBJ1-2; D is undetermined. Germline V gene lookup returns CDR1 SGDLS and CDR2 YYNGEE. The CDR3 has 13 amino acids. The V end was cut by 4 bases, the J end by 4 bases, with 11 bases between.

V gene TRBV11-2 combines with J gene TRBJ1-1; D ambiguous. V lost 1 base, J lost 5 bases, and 11 bases lay in between. The CDR3 is 14 amino acids. Germline V CDR1 and CDR2: SGHAT, FQNNGV. This chain's CDR3 is CASSLGLHGTEAFF. The CDR3 DNA is TGTGCCAGCAGCTTAGGGCTCCATGGGACTGAAGCTTTCTTT. Full variable domain (missing parts from reference TRBV11-2 and TRBJ1-1): EAGVAQSPRYKIIEKRQSVAFWCNPISGHATLYWYQQILGQGPKLLIQFQNNGVVDDSQLPKDRFSAERLKGVDSTLKIQPAKLEDSAVYLCASSLGLHGTEAFFGQGTRLTVV.